The entry that follows covers one T cell receptor (beta chain) sequence. This entry is derived from a study of T-cell reconstitution after alpha-beta-depleted transplantation in children. Library preparation (for TCRbeta) was performed with unique molecular identifiers. TCRdb fed the PCR reads into MiXCR, producing one record per CDR3 protein. The profile shows 640,000 or so distinct CDR3 sequences, approximately 15% of them singletons. The origin of this receptor is a human donor who donated a stem cell graft to a child with acute myeloid leukemia. The sequences come from PBMCs from the stem cell graft donor, collected from the stem cell graft.

As DNA, the CDR3 is TGTGCCAGCAGTAGGGGGGGGCCTGGAGATACGCAGTATTTT. It yields the protein CASSRGGPGDTQYF. The genes are TRBV27 and TRBJ2-3, with a possible D match to TRBD2 (7 bases). The CDR3 has 14 amino acids. The V end lost 5 bases, the J end lost 5 bases, and 14 bases lay between the germline ends. The germline V gene has CDR1 MNHEY and CDR2 SMNVEV (reference sequence).